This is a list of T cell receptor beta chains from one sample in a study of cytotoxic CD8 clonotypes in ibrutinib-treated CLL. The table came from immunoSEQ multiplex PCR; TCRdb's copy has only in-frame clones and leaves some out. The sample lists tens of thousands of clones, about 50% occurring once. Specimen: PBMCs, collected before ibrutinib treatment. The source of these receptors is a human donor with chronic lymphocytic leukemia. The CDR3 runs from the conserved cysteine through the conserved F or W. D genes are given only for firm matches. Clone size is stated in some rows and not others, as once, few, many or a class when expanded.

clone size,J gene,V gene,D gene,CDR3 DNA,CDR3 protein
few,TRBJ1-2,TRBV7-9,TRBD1,TGTGCCAGCAGCTTAGCGTACAGGGGCGATAACTATGGCTACACCTTC,CASSLAYRGDNYGYTF
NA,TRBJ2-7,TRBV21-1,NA,TGTGCCAGCAGCAAAGTTGAGGGGTTCGAGCAGTACTTC,CASSKVEGFEQYF
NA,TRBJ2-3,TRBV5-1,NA,TGCGCCAGCAGCTCCCTTGCTGCTAGCACAGATACGCAGTATTTT,CASSSLAASTDTQYF
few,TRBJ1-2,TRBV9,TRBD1,TGTGCCAGCAGCGTAGCCGGGACAGGAAACTATGGCTACACCTTC,CASSVAGTGNYGYTF
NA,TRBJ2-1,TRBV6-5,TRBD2,TGTGCCAGCAGCCGAACTAGCGAACCCTACAATGAGCAGTTCTTC,CASSRTSEPYNEQFF
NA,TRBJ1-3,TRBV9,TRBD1,TGTGCCAGCAGCGTAGGGGACAGGGGATTCGGCACCATATATTTT,CASSVGDRGFGTIYF
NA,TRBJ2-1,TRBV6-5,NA,TGTGCCAGCAGTCAACAGGTGTTCCTCTACAATGAGCAGTTCTTC,CASSQQVFLYNEQFF
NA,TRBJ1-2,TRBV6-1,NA,TGTGCCAGCAGTGAACGGCCAGCCTATGGCTACACCTTC,CASSERPAYGYTF
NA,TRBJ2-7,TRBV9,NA,TGTGCCAGCAGCGTAAACCCCCCCAGCGAGCAGTACTTC,CASSVNPPSEQYF
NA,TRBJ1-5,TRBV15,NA,TGTGCCACCAGCAGAACAGGTTATAGCAATCAGCCCCAGCATTTT,CATSRTGYSNQPQHF
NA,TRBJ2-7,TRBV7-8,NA,TGTGCCAGCAGCTTCGGGCAGGGGAACGAGCAGTACTTC,CASSFGQGNEQYF
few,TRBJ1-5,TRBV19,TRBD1,TGTGCCAGTAGAGGGACAGGACGGAGCAATCAGCCCCAGCATTTT,CASRGTGRSNQPQHF
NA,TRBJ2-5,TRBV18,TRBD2,TGTGCCAGCTCACCAGGTCTAGCGGGGGCCAAAGAGACCCAGTACTTC,CASSPGLAGAKETQYF
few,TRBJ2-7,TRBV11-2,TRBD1,TGTGCCAGCAGCTTAGTGGGACAGGGGTCCTACGAGCAGTACTTC,CASSLVGQGSYEQYF
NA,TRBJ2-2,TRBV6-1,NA,TGTGCCAGCAGCAAGAAGGGGGACACCGGGGAGCTGTTTTTT,CASSKKGDTGELFF
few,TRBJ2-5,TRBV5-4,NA,TGTGCCAGCAGCTTGACGGCAGGGTGGGTTCAAGAGACCCAGTACTTC,CASSLTAGWVQETQYF
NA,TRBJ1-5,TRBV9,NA,TGTGCCAGCAGCCCCCATTCGGGGGGAAATCAGCCCCAGCATTTT,CASSPHSGGNQPQHF
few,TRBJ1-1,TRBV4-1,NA,TGCGCCAGCAGCCAAACGGACCGGTCTCGTACTGAAGCTTTCTTT,CASSQTDRSRTEAFF
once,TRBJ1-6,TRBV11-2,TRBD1,TGTGCCAGCAGCTCGGGACAGTATAATTCACCCCTCCACTTT,CASSSGQYNSPLHF
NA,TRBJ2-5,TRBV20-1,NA,TGCAGTGCTCTGGGGGAAGAGACCCAGTACTTC,CSALGEETQYF
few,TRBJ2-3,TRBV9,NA,TGTGCCAGCAGCGTAACACCCGGAAATACGCAGTATTTT,CASSVTPGNTQYF
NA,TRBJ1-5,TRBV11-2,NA,TGTGCCAGCAGCTTAGGGAGGGTGAAGCAATCAACTCAGCCCCAGCATTTT,CASSLGRVKQSTQPQHF
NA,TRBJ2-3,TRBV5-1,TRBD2,TGCGCCAGCAGCTTGGGTTTTAGCGGGGGACCCCAGGAAACGCAGTATTTT,CASSLGFSGGPQETQYF
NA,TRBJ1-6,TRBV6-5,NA,TGTGCCAGCAGTTTACAGGGATATAATTCACCCCTCCACTTT,CASSLQGYNSPLHF
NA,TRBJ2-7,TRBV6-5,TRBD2,TGTGCCAGCAGTTACTCGCGGGGGAGGGCCTACGAGCAGTACTTC,CASSYSRGRAYEQYF
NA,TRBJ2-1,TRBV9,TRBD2,TGTGCCAGCAGCGTAGGGACTAGCGGGCCCTTACATGAGCAGTTCTTC,CASSVGTSGPLHEQFF
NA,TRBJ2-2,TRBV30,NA,TGTGCCTGGAGACTGGAGTACACCGGGGAGCTGTTTTTT,CAWRLEYTGELFF
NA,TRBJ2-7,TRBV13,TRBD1,TGTGCCAGCAGCTTGGACAGGACCAACGAGCAGTACTTC,CASSLDRTNEQYF
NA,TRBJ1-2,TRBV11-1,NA,TGTGCCAGCAGCTTAGCAGGGAAGGCCTATGGCTACACCTTC,CASSLAGKAYGYTF
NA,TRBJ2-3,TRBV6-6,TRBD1,TGTGCCAGCAGTTACCAAGGGGACAGGGCTTATACGCAGTATTTT,CASSYQGDRAYTQYF
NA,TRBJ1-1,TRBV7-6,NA,TGTGCCAGCAGCTCCCAGCCGAGAGGGATGAACACTGAAGCTTTCTTT,CASSSQPRGMNTEAFF
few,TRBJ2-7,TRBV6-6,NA,TGTGCCAGCAGTCCCCTGTCCTACGAGCAGTACTTC,CASSPLSYEQYF
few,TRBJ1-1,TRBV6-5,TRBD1,TGTGCCAGCAGTTCCGGGACAGGGAAGGTAAACACTGAAGCTTTCTTT,CASSSGTGKVNTEAFF
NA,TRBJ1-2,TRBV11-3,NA,TGTGCCAGCAGCTTAGATGGATATGGCTACACCTTC,CASSLDGYGYTF
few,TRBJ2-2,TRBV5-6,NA,TGTGCCAGCAGCTTTGACAGACACACCGGGGAGCTGTTTTTT,CASSFDRHTGELFF
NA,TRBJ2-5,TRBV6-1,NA,TGTGCCAGCAGTTGGGGGCTGTACCAAGAGACCCAGTACTTC,CASSWGLYQETQYF
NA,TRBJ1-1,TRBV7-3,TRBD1,TGTGCCAGCAGCTTAAGACAGGGATGGGCCACTGAAGCTTTCTTT,CASSLRQGWATEAFF
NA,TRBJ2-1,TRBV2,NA,TGTGCCAGCACCGAGGGGAACAATGAGCAGTTCTTC,CASTEGNNEQFF
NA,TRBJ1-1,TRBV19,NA,TGTGCCAGTATTCAAACAGGGTACTCTGAAGCTTTCTTT,CASIQTGYSEAFF
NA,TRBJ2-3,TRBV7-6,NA,TGTGCCAGCAGCCCGGACCAAAACACAGATACGCAGTATTTT,CASSPDQNTDTQYF
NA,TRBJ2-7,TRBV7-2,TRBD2,TGTGCCAGCAGCTTTCTTAGCGGGCCATACGAGCAGTACTTC,CASSFLSGPYEQYF
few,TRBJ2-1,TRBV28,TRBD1,TGTGCCAGCAGTTCTGGGACAGACTACAATGAGCAGTTCTTC,CASSSGTDYNEQFF
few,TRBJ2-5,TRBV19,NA,TGTGCCAGTAGTATATCGGTAGACCAAGAGACCCAGTACTTC,CASSISVDQETQYF
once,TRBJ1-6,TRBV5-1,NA,TGCGCCAGCAGCCAGACAGCCTTTTTATATTCACCCCTCCACTTT,CASSQTAFLYSPLHF
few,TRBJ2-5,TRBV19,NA,TGTGCCAGTAGTATTCCTAACGGGGAGACCCAGTACTTC,CASSIPNGETQYF
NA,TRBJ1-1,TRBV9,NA,TGTGCCAGCAGCGTAGAGGCACATCCCTGGGGAGCTTTCTTT,CASSVEAHPWGAFF
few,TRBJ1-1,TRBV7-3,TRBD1,TGTGCCAGCAGCTTAACAACAGGGGATACTGAAGCTTTCTTT,CASSLTTGDTEAFF
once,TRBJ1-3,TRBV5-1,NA,TGCGCCAGCAGCTTGGGGCCCCAAATCACTCGAGTAAACACCATATATTTT,CASSLGPQITRVNTIYF
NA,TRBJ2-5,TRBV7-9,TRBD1,TGTGCCAGCAGCTTACCGACAGGGGCTGTCGAGACCCAGTACTTC,CASSLPTGAVETQYF
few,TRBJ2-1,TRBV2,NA,TGTGCCAGCAGCCGGGACGTAGCGGATGAGCAGTTCTTC,CASSRDVADEQFF
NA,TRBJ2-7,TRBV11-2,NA,TGTGCCAGCAGCTTACAGGGAACCAGGGCTGGGGAGCAGTACTTC,CASSLQGTRAGEQYF
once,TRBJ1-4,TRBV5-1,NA,TGCGCCAGCAGCTTGGGCAGGGGCTTCGGATCAACTAATGAAAAACTGTTTTTT,CASSLGRGFGSTNEKLFF
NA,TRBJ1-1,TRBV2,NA,TGTGCCAGCAGTGAAGCGCTGGGGGACACCACTGAAGCTTTCTTT,CASSEALGDTTEAFF
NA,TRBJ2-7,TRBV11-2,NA,TGTGCCAGCAGTCCAGGTTTAATAGACTTCTACGAGCAGTACTTC,CASSPGLIDFYEQYF
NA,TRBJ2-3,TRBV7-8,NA,TGTGCCAGCAGCCCGGGACTTCTTAGCACAGATACGCAGTATTTT,CASSPGLLSTDTQYF
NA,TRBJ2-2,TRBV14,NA,TGTGCCAGCAGCCAAGTATCAGGGGCCGGGGAGCTGTTTTTT,CASSQVSGAGELFF
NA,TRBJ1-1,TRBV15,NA,TGTGCCACCAGCAGGGGCCAAGGAATCACTGAAGCTTTCTTT,CATSRGQGITEAFF
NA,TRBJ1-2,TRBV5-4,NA,TGTGCCAGCAGCTTCGGACTGAGTAACTATGGCTACACCTTC,CASSFGLSNYGYTF
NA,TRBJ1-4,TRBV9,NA,TGTGCCAGCAGCGTAGGGGACGGTAGTGAAAAACTGTTTTTT,CASSVGDGSEKLFF